This paragraph covers one T cell receptor (beta chain) sequence. Here immunoSEQ multiplex PCR was the method, and the copy in TCRdb shows in-frame clones only, minus some. Of 170,000 or so clones listed, 90% are singletons. This record belongs to a study of control samples from healthy donors and cancer patients. Trimming stripped 4 bases from V and 4 bases from J, with 10 bases between. In germline, CDR1 is KGHSH, CDR2 LQKENI. This CDR3 spans 13 amino acids. The receptor was derived from a woman in her 50s in good health. The chain employs TRBV18 and TRBJ2-5; no definite D call. The specimen sequenced was blood. The CDR3 region is CASSLNWGETQYF. Here the CDR3 DNA reads TGTGCCAGCTCACTTAACTGGGGAGAGACCCAGTACTTC.